What follows describes a single T cell receptor (beta chain). Its cognate antigen is unknown. PCR was performed using 60 Vbeta and 13 Jbeta primers. Only in-frame clones appear in the TCRdb table, and some are missing; sequencing was by immunoSEQ multiplex PCR. Of 100,000 to 120,000 clones listed, roughly 78% are singletons. Germline values: CDR1 MNHEY, CDR2 SVGAGI. Trimming took off 5 bases at V and 4 bases at J, with 8 bases between the two ends. The CDR3 is made up of 13 amino acids. These data originate in a study of cytomegalovirus exposure and HLA in healthy donors. Findings and limits, study-wide: Within an earlier analysis, most TCR beta V segments proved productive either about 87% or about 30% of the time.

V is TRBV6-5 and J is TRBJ2-2; D unresolved. What was sequenced was PBMCs. This clonotype was obtained from a woman in her 30s in good health and CMV-seronegative. The CDR3 bases are TGTGCCAGCAGTCGTTTAGTCACCGGGGAGCTGTTTTTT. Translated: CASSRLVTGELFF.